The 12 T cell receptor beta chains given below trace back to one sample, sequenced in a study of T cells expressing NK-cell markers. TCRdb reprocessed the 5' RACE reads and reports one entry per CDR3 protein, with no DNA. Recorded for this sample: some 450,000 distinct CDR3 sequences. The specimen was blood T cells: a sorted CD56 or NKG2C T cell subset, CD4+ or CD8+ T cells, or bulk PBMC T cells (not recorded which). All receptors come from a woman aged 18 to 75 in good health.

This chain connects TRBV5-1 to TRBJ1-1; TCRdb's assignment of TRBD1 cannot be checked, as there is no DNA. This CDR3 is 15 amino acids long. Per germline, CDR1 SGHRS and CDR2 YFSETQ. The chain's CDR3 is CASGQGRTLNTEAFF.

The chain combines TRBV29-1 with TRBJ2-5; TCRdb's D gene call, TRBD2, goes unchecked for lack of DNA. Looked up from germline, CDR1 is SQVTM and CDR2 is ANQGSEA. This CDR3 has 14 amino acids. The CDR3 spells CSVVKRLEQETQYF.

The chain recombines TRBV4-3 with TRBJ2-3; TCRdb outputs TRBD1, but without DNA this stays unchecked. The CDR3 is 15 amino acids. Germline CDR1 reads LGHNA; CDR2 reads YSLEER. The CDR3 region is CASSQAGEVTDTQYF.

The chain has TRBV7-2 and TRBJ1-1. CDR3 length equals 15 residues. The V gene's germline CDR1 is SGHTA and CDR2 FQGNSA. This CDR3 is CASSPVGRANTEAFF.

The chain employs TRBV20-1 and TRBJ2-1; TCRdb's assignment of TRBD1 cannot be checked, as there is no DNA. The CDR3 runs 14 residues. CDR1 and CDR2 (germline): DFQATT, SNEGSKA (reference sequence). CDR3: CSARWDNSYNEQFF.

The CDR3 sequence: CASSRSSSTDTQYF. The chain combines TRBV9 with TRBJ2-3. The CDR3 has 14 residues. Germline V gene sequence: CDR1 SGDLS, CDR2 YYNGEE.

V is TRBV3-1 and J is TRBJ2-1; TCRdb's D gene call, TRBD1, goes unchecked for lack of DNA. From germline, CDR1 is LGHDT and CDR2 YNNKEL (reference sequence). The CDR3 is 17 amino acids. The CDR3: CASSQDLRAGINSEQFF.

This chain links TRBV5-4 with TRBJ2-2; TCRdb indicates TRBD1, and absent DNA this call remains unverified. The CDR3 length is 16 residues. From germline, CDR1 is SGHNT and CDR2 YYREEE (reference sequence). CDR3 region: CASSWAGGVITGELFF.

The rearrangement links TRBV7-9 to TRBJ2-3; as DNA is missing, the TRBD2 call by TCRdb cannot be tested. The germline gives CDR1 SEHNR, CDR2 FQNEAQ (reference sequence). The CDR3 loop spans 17 amino acids. The CDR3 protein is CASSPQRAGPSTDTQYF.

The chain recombines TRBV12-3 or TRBV12-4 with TRBJ1-1; TCRdb proposes TRBD1, but this gene call is untestable without DNA. The CDR3 consists of 12 residues. CDR3 protein: CATRTGNTEAFF.

This rearrangement joins TRBV24-1 to TRBJ2-6; TCRdb calls TRBD1, which cannot be checked without DNA. This CDR3 comprises 20 residues. Germline V gene data show CDR1 as KGHDR and CDR2 as SFDVKD. The CDR3 loop reads CATSDNSGQGTSPGANVLTF.

V and J are TRBV5-1 and TRBJ1-3. Germline CDR1 reads SGHRS; CDR2 reads YFSETQ. This CDR3 comprises 13 residues. This CDR3 reads CASSSGEGNTIYF.